This TCR beta chain stems from a study of cytomegalovirus exposure and HLA in healthy donors. In the case of this clone: Its target is not known.

This cohort consisted of healthy bone marrow donors. Findings and caveats of the study: An analysis was carried out at a later point. It showed that HLA-associated TCR beta chains were more clonally expanded than equally common non-associated chains.

Per the germline V gene, CDR1 is MGHRA and CDR2 is YSYEKL. CDR3 length: 15 residues. Trimming removed 3 bases at V and 0 bases at J, with 12 bases between. Use of 60 Vbeta and 13 Jbeta primers characterized the PCR. Using immunoSEQ multiplex PCR, the repertoire was profiled, and TCRdb retains in-frame clones only, with some absent. The profile covers about 190,000 clones, with roughly 80% appearing a single time and 3% to 4% taken by the ten largest. Sequencing was performed on PBMCs. The chain couples TRBV4-1 to TRBJ2-7; the D gene is possibly TRBD1 (6 bases). The clonotype was recovered from a man over 45 in good health and CMV-seronegative. The CDR3 is CASSHVTGSSYEQYF. The CDR3 nucleotides read TGCGCCAGCAGCCACGTCACAGGGAGCTCCTACGAGCAGTACTTC.